This TCR beta chain comes out of a study of vaccination effects on CD4 cells after COVID-19. The study's findings and limits: Clones arising from infection and from vaccination showed marked clonal contraction late after vaccination.

Worth noting for this clone: Its cognate antigen is unknown.

Using immunoSEQ multiplex PCR, the repertoire was profiled, and TCRdb retains in-frame clones only, with some absent. The sample has 75,000 or so clones, over 70% seen once. The ViraFEST assay expanded antigen-specific CD4+ T cells with viral peptide pools before sequencing. Cultured cells yielded isolated CD4+ T cells after 10 days. Each participant was given two doses of one vaccine (BNT162b2 or mRNA-1273). After fewer than 2.5 million PBMC were placed in each well, they were cultured with about 10 IU/ml IL-2 and approximately 9.6 ug/ml peptides. Fresh IL-2-containing medium replaced half the medium on days 3 and 7. The ends were cut back, 5 bases at V and 8 bases at J, with 19 bases in the middle. The CDR3 totals 15 residues.

The sequence was collected from a human donor who received a COVID-19 vaccine. The rearrangement joins TRBV5-3 to TRBJ1-4, with D perhaps matching TRBD1 (5 bases). TRBV5-3 is flagged as an ORF with uncertain function. The source material was CD4+ T cells from PBMCs cultured with HCoV-OC43 spike peptides, sampled after COVID-19 vaccination. Subset denoted: HCoV-OC43 spike overlapping peptide pool stimulation. The CDR3 sequence is CARRRRDSRREKLFF. In nucleotides, the CDR3 is TGTGCCAGAAGGAGGCGGGACTCCCGTCGGGAAAAACTGTTTTTT.